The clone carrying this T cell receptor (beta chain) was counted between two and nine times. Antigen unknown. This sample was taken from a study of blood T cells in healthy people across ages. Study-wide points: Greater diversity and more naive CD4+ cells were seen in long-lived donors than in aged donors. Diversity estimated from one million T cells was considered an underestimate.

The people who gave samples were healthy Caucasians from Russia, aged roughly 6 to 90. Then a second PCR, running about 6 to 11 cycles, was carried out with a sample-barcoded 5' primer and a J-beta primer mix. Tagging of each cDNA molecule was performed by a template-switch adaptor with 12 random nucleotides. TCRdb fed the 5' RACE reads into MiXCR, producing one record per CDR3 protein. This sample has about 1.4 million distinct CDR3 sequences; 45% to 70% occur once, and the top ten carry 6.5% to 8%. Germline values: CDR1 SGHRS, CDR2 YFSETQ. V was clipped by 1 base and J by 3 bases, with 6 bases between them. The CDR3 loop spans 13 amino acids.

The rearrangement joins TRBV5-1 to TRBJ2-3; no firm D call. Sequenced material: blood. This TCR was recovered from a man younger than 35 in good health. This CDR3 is CASSLTKTDTQYF. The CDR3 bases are TGCGCCAGCAGCTTGACTAAGACAGATACGCAGTATTTT.